Below are 8 T cell receptor beta chains sequenced from a single sample in a study of long-term antiretroviral therapy in people with HIV. Sequencing used immunoSEQ v3.0 at survey level. The data were produced by immunoSEQ multiplex PCR, yet TCRdb's version contains in-frame clones alone and is incomplete. The sample includes over 30,000 clones, 60% to 75% of them seen just once. This specimen consisted of unsorted PBMCs, obtained 3 years after starting antiretroviral therapy. These TCRs come from a man aged 50-59 years with HIV.

The V gene is TRBV5-1, the J gene TRBJ2-1; D not resolved. This CDR3 contains 11 residues. In germline, CDR1 is SGHRS, CDR2 YFSETQ. V was clipped by 4 bases and J by 4 bases, with 3 bases between them. The CDR3 sequence is CASSIYNEQFF. CDR3 nucleotides: TGCGCCAGCAGCATTTACAATGAGCAGTTCTTC.

V is TRBV7-2 and J is TRBJ2-6, with D perhaps matching TRBD1 (6 bases). Germline V gene sequence: CDR1 SGHTA, CDR2 FQGNSA. The ends were cut back, 3 bases at V and 2 bases at J, with 8 bases in the middle. This CDR3 has 15 residues. The CDR3 nucleotides are TGTGCCAGCAGCTTGTGGGGGCCTGGGGCCAACGTCCTGACTTTC. Protein: CASSLWGPGANVLTF. Combining the CDR3 with reference TRBV7-2 and TRBJ2-6 gives the whole variable domain GAGVSQSPSNKVTEKGKDVELRCDPISGHTALYWYRQSLGQGLEFLIYFQGNSAPDKSGLPSDRFSAERTGGSVSTLTIQRTQQEDSAVYLCASSLWGPGANVLTFGAGSRLTVL.

The V and J genes are TRBV4-2 and TRBJ2-7, with 9 bases that match TRBD2. The CDR3 totals 15 residues. CDR1 LGHNA and CDR2 YNFKEQ come from the germline V gene. J was trimmed by 4 bases and V by 4 bases; bases with no gene match: 8. CDR3 amino acids: CASSLSASGDYEQYF. The CDR3, as DNA: TGTGCCAGCAGCCTTTCTGCTAGCGGGGATTACGAGCAGTACTTC.

The chain links TRBV10-3 to TRBJ2-5; perhaps TRBD2 as D (6 bases). The CDR3 extends over 14 amino acids. The ends were cut back, 4 bases at V and 5 bases at J, with 14 bases in the middle. The V gene's germline CDR1 is ENHRY and CDR2 SYGVKD. CDR3: CAISASRGSETQYF. The CDR3 DNA reads TGTGCCATCAGTGCATCTCGGGGGTCGGAGACCCAGTACTTC.

This clone has more than one count but fewer than ten. The V and J genes are TRBV27 and TRBJ2-7; 9 bases fit TRBD1. The CDR3 length is 12 residues. J was trimmed by 12 bases and V by 5 bases; bases with no gene match: 8. Germline V lookup: CDR1 MNHEY, CDR2 SMNVEV (reference sequence). CDR3 DNA sequence: TGTGCCAGCAGTCCCACGGGACAGGGAATGTACTTC. Its translation is CASSPTGQGMYF.

The chain carries TRBV11-2 and TRBJ2-5; 10 positions match TRBD1. The length of the CDR3 is 15 residues. J lost 3 bases, V lost 5 bases, and 6 bases had no gene match. The V gene's germline CDR1 is SGHAT and CDR2 FQNNGV. CDR3 protein: CASSDRTGGKETQYF. The CDR3 coding sequence is TGTGCCAGCAGCGATCGGACAGGGGGAAAAGAGACCCAGTACTTC.

The V call is TRBV18, the J call TRBJ2-4; D gene uncertain. Germline CDR1 and CDR2: KGHSH and LQKENI. This CDR3 is 12 amino acids long. V lost 3 bases to trimming and J lost 7 bases, with 7 bases between them. CDR3 coding DNA: TGTGCCAGCTCACCTGGGCAGAACATTCAGTACTTC. Amino acids: CASSPGQNIQYF.

The chain has TRBV7-2 and TRBJ1-5; 10 positions agree with TRBD1. The germline V gene encodes CDR1 SGHTA and CDR2 FQGNSA. The CDR3 loop spans 16 amino acids. V lost 4 bases to trimming and J lost 2 bases; unmatched junction nucleotides: 5. CDR3 nucleotide sequence: TGTGCCAGCAGCTCGACAGGGGGCGCGCGCAATCAGCCCCAGCATTTT. Amino acid sequence: CASSSTGGARNQPQHF.